This TCR beta chain was recovered during a study of radiotherapy plus CTLA-4 blockade in lung cancer. About the study: Disease control reached around 30%, with objective responses in under 20%. Whole-study results and caveats: Early shifts in blood T cell clones, with interferon-beta, reportedly predicted response best. Expansion in blood of tumor-derived TCR clones was seen after radiotherapy plus ipilimumab.

The method was immunoSEQ multiplex PCR; TCRdb's version includes in-frame clones alone and lacks a portion of them. The sample has approximately 65,000 clones; 77% are singletons. Notes on this clone: Its matching antigen is unknown.

CTLA-4 blockade using ipilimumab, together with focal radiation, was received by patients with chemo-refractory metastatic non-small-cell lung cancer. The germline V gene encodes CDR1 SNHLY and CDR2 FYNNEI. This CDR3 has 14 residues. J was trimmed by 4 bases and V by 6 bases; bases with no gene match: 8. Source: peripheral blood, taken from a patient treated with radiotherapy plus ipilimumab. The V and J genes are TRBV2 and TRBJ2-7, with 8 bases matching TRBD2. This sequence was found in a human donor with non-small cell lung cancer who had a complete response to radiotherapy plus ipilimumab. The DNA of the CDR3 is TGTGCCAGCAGCCGGGGGGGAGAGGGTTACGAGCAGTACTTC. Translated, it gives CASSRGGEGYEQYF.